One sample yielded the 21 T cell receptor beta chains listed below, sequenced in a study of T cell repertoires in cytomegalovirus infection. TCRdb redid the calling of the reads with MiXCR, one entry per CDR3 protein. The sample consists of 150,000 to 200,000 distinct CDR3 sequences, 13% to 15% of them appearing once. Material: PBMCs. These receptor sequences come from a human donor in good health (CMV status not recorded). Some clones in this sample may be carry-over from other donors' samples.

This clonotype was recorded at least ten times. V is TRBV12-3 or TRBV12-4 and J is TRBJ2-1; 7 positions agree with TRBD2. V lost 8 bases to trimming and J lost 2 bases; unmatched junction nucleotides: 15. There are 17 residues in the CDR3. The CDR3: CASGLGPGEGTYNEQFF. DNA of the CDR3: TGTGCCAGCGGACTGGGACCCGGGGAGGGTACCTACAATGAGCAGTTCTTC.

This clonotype was counted many times. J is TRBJ2-6 and V is TRBV10-3, with TRBD1 matching over 9 bases. The V and J ends lost 0 bases and 2 bases, in that order; junction bases with no gene match: 8. The CDR3 runs to 19 residues. Germline V gene sequence: CDR1 ENHRY, CDR2 SYGVKD. CDR3 region: CAISESGDREFPGANVLTF. CDR3 sequence (DNA): TGTGCCATCAGTGAGTCGGGGGACAGGGAATTCCCTGGGGCCAACGTCCTGACTTTC.

This clonotype was seen ten or more times. The rearrangement links TRBV28 to TRBJ2-1; 9 bases are shared with TRBD1. This CDR3 is built from 15 residues. Germline CDR1 and CDR2: MDHEN and SYDVKM. Trimming removed 4 bases from V and 14 bases from J; junction bases left unmatched: 15. The CDR3 here is CASSYPETGGRGEFF. The CDR3 nucleotides are TGTGCCAGCAGTTACCCTGAGACAGGGGGGAGAGGGGAGTTCTTC. The full variable domain, in which reference TRBV28 and TRBJ2-1 provide the parts outside the CDR3, is DVKVTQSSRYLVKRTGEKVFLECVQDMDHENMFWYRQDPGLGLRLIYFSYDVKMKEKGDIPEGYSVSREKKERFSLILESASTNQTSMYLCASSYPETGGRGEFFGPGTRLTVL.

A remark on this clonotype: At one end, the junction sequence differs from germline, possibly due to a read error. V gene TRBV5-3 combines with J gene TRBJ1-2, with D tentatively TRBD1 (6 bases). TRBV5-3 is flagged as an ORF with uncertain function. The CDR3 has 15 amino acids. DNA for the CDR3: TGTGCCAGCAGCTTGTCGGCAGGGGCAGTCTATGGCTACACCTTC. This encodes CASSLSAGAVYGYTF.

This clonotype was recorded at least ten times. V usage is TRBV6-1 and J usage is TRBJ1-1; TRBD1 is a possible D gene (6 bases). From germline, CDR1 is MNHNS and CDR2 SASEGT. There are 12 residues in the CDR3. The V end lost 5 bases, the J end lost 6 bases, and 10 bases lay between the germline ends. The CDR3 loop is CASSYGQSEAFF. CDR3 DNA: TGTGCCAGCAGTTACGGACAGTCTGAAGCTTTCTTT.

This clonotype was detected many times. The CDR3 protein is CASSPEPDGIYGYTF. The CDR3 nucleotides are TGTGCCAGCAGCCCTGAGCCTGACGGAATCTATGGCTACACCTTC. This chain uses TRBV7-8 with TRBJ1-2; D ambiguous. CDR1 and CDR2 (germline): SGHVS, FQNEAQ. CDR3 size: 15 residues. The V end lost 5 bases, the J end lost 4 bases, and 17 bases lay between the germline ends.

This chain links TRBV2 with TRBJ1-1, with 10 bases lining up with TRBD1. From germline, CDR1 is SNHLY and CDR2 FYNNEI. The J segment lost 4 bases and the V segment lost 5 bases, leaving 10 bases of the junction unmatched. The CDR3 has 16 residues. DNA for the CDR3: TGTGCCAGCAGTCCTACCCGGGGACAGGGGCCCACTGAAGCTTTCTTT. Residues: CASSPTRGQGPTEAFF.

The chain combines TRBV7-2 with TRBJ2-2; D is uncertain. This CDR3 spans 15 amino acids. The V end lost 1 base, the J end lost 2 bases, and 8 bases lay between the germline ends. Per germline, CDR1 SGHTA and CDR2 FQGNSA. This CDR3 is CASSLGAFNTGELFF. DNA for the CDR3: TGTGCCAGCAGCTTAGGGGCCTTTAACACCGGGGAGCTGTTTTTT.

A few counts support this clonotype. The V call is TRBV27, the J call TRBJ2-5; TRBD1 matches at 9 bases. This CDR3 has 14 amino acids. Trimming at V came to 2 bases and at J to 4 bases, leaving 2 bases not matched to a gene. CDR1 and CDR2 (germline): MNHEY, SMNVEV (reference sequence). The CDR3 bases are TGTGCCAGCAGTTTAGGACAGGGGAGAGAGACCCAGTACTTC. It translates to CASSLGQGRETQYF.

V gene TRBV3-1 combines with J gene TRBJ2-1; a possible D gene is TRBD2 (5 bases). CDR3 size: 14 residues. V shed 4 bases and J shed 7 bases, with 14 bases lying between them. The germline V gene has CDR1 LGHDT and CDR2 YNNKEL (reference sequence). CDR3 region: CASSRYDTGNEQFF. For the CDR3, the DNA is TGTGCCAGCAGCCGATACGATACGGGGAATGAGCAGTTCTTC.

This clonotype was counted only a few times. The rearrangement joins TRBV5-5 to TRBJ2-3, with 9 bases that match TRBD2. Germline lookup yields CDR1 SGHKS and CDR2 YYEKEE (reference sequence). Trimming removed 2 bases from V and 2 bases from J; junction bases left unmatched: 6. The CDR3 length is 16 residues. DNA for the CDR3: TGTGCCAGCAGCTTCCTACTAGCGGGCCACACAGATACGCAGTATTTT. The encoded protein is CASSFLLAGHTDTQYF.

This clonotype has a handful of counts. The gene calls are TRBV19 and TRBJ2-2; 12 nucleotides match TRBD2. After removal of 3 bases from V and 4 bases from J, the junction contained 6 bases not matched to a gene. The CDR3 consists of 17 residues. The V gene's germline CDR1 is LNHDA and CDR2 SQIVND (reference sequence). CDR3 bases: TGTGCCAGTAGTATCCTGACTAGCGGGAGTTCCACCGGGGAGCTGTTTTTT. It is translated as CASSILTSGSSTGELFF.

A remark on this clonotype: Possible read error: a much larger clone is one base away. The V call is TRBV27, the J call TRBJ1-1; D is uncertain. V lost 6 bases and J 0 bases, leaving 11 bases between the germline ends. The germline V gene encodes CDR1 MNHEY and CDR2 SMNVEV (reference sequence). There are 14 residues in the CDR3. CDR3 in amino acids: CASRSLGMNTEAFF. In DNA, the CDR3 is TGTGCCAGCAGATCCTTGGGGATGAACACTGAAGCTTTCTTT.

This clonotype occurred many times. The chain joins TRBV19 to TRBJ2-2; no reliable D call. Germline V lookup: CDR1 LNHDA, CDR2 SQIVND (reference sequence). There are 11 residues in the CDR3. V was shortened by 5 bases and J by 7 bases, with 5 bases between the two germline ends. CDR3 DNA sequence: TGTGCCAGTAGTCTCTTCGGGGAGCTGTTTTTT. Residues: CASSLFGELFF.

This clonotype was seen once. The V call is TRBV20-1, the J call TRBJ2-7; D unclear. Trimming left V 2 bases short and J 2 bases short, with 10 bases between. CDR3 size: 13 residues. From germline, CDR1 is DFQATT and CDR2 SNEGSKA (reference sequence). DNA of the CDR3: TGCAGTGCTAGATCGGGTCTGACCTACGAGCAGTACTTC. Amino acids: CSARSGLTYEQYF.

This clonotype was observed a handful of times. The chain employs TRBV6-6 and TRBJ2-7, with 7 bases that match TRBD1. Germline V CDR1 and CDR2: MNHNY, SVGAGI (reference sequence). CDR3 length: 14 amino acids. J gave up 2 bases and V 7 bases, and 8 bases lay outside the gene matches. The CDR3 spells CASNPTGPTYEQYF. The CDR3 coding sequence is TGTGCCAGCAACCCGACAGGGCCAACCTACGAGCAGTACTTC.

This clonotype was counted only a few times. The gene calls are TRBV23-1 and TRBJ1-1; no definite D call. TRBV23-1 is identified as an open reading frame with a role that is uncertain. This CDR3 is built from 13 residues. V was shortened by 3 bases and J by 3 bases, with 8 bases between the two germline ends. The CDR3 loop is CASSQPGDTEAFF. The CDR3 DNA sequence: TGCGCCAGCAGTCAGCCCGGCGACACTGAAGCTTTCTTT.

This clonotype was observed a handful of times. V is TRBV7-2 and J is TRBJ1-6; 7 bases agree with TRBD1. This CDR3 has 14 amino acids. Germline CDR1 is SGHTA and CDR2 is FQGNSA. V lost 5 bases and J lost 9; bases outside the gene matches: 7. CDR3: CASSPDRAVSPLHF. As DNA, the CDR3 is TGTGCCAGCAGCCCCGACAGGGCCGTTTCACCCCTCCACTTT.

In this sample, this clonotype turned up a few times. J is TRBJ2-7 and V is TRBV28, with D possibly matching TRBD2 (5 bases). Germline V gives CDR1 MDHEN, CDR2 SYDVKM. This CDR3 contains 13 residues. V was trimmed by 3 bases and J by 2 bases, leaving 8 bases between them. CDR3 sequence (DNA): TGTGCCAGCAGTTTCGGGGAAGCCTACGAGCAGTACTTC. It translates to CASSFGEAYEQYF.

This clonotype has just one count. The genes are TRBV28 and TRBJ1-5; 7 nucleotides match TRBD1. After removal of 5 bases from V and 4 bases from J, the junction contained 14 bases not matched to a gene. Germline values: CDR1 MDHEN, CDR2 SYDVKM. This CDR3 comprises 17 residues. CDR3 in DNA: TGTGCCAGCAGTGGGGACAGAACGTTAGCAGAGAATCAGCCCCAGCATTTT. This codes for CASSGDRTLAENQPQHF.

This clonotype appeared a few times. CDR3 bases: TGTGCCAGCAACCAGGGGGCAGGCGAGCAGTACTTC. Translated: CASNQGAGEQYF. V usage is TRBV6-2 or TRBV6-3 and J usage is TRBJ2-7; 8 bases line up with TRBD1. This CDR3 has 12 amino acids. Germline trimming cut 7 bases from V and 6 bases from J; bases unmatched to any gene: 5. CDR1 and CDR2 (germline): MNHEY, SVGEGT.